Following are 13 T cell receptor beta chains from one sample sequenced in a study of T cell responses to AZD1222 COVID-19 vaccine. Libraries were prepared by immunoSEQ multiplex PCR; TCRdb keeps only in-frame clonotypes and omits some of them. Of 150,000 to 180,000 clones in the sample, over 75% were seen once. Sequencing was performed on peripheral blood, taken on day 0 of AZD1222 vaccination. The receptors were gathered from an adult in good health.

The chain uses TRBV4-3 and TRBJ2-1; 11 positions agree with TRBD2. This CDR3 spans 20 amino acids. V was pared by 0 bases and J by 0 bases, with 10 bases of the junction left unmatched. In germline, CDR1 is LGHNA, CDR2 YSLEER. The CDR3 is CASSQDPLLAGVPSYNEQFF. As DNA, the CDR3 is TGCGCCAGCAGCCAAGATCCCCTACTAGCGGGAGTACCCTCCTACAATGAGCAGTTCTTC.

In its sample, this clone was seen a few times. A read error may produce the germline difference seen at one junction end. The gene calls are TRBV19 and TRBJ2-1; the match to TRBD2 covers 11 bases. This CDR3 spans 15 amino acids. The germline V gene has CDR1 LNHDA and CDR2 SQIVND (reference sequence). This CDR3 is CASSVELAGGNEQFF. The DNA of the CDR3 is TGTGCCAGTAGTGTAGAGCTAGCGGGAGGCAATGAGCAGTTCTTC.

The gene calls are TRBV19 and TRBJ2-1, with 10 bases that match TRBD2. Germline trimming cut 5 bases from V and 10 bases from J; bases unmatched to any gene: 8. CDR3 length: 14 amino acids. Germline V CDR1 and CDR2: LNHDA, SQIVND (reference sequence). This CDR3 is CASSFQAGGGEQFF. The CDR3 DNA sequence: TGTGCCAGTAGTTTCCAAGCGGGAGGGGGGGAGCAGTTCTTC. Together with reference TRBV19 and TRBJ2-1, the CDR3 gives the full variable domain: DGGITQSPKYLFRKEGQNVTLSCEQNLNHDAMYWYRQDPGQGLRLIYYSQIVNDFQKGDIAEGYSVSREKKESFPLTVTSAQKNPTAFYLCASSFQAGGGEQFFGPGTRLTVL.

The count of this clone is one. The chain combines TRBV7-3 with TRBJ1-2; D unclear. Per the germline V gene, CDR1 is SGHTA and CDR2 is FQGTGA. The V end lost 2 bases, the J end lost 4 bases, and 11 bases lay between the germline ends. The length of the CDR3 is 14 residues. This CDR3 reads CASSLGGKGYGYTF. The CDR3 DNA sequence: TGTGCCAGCAGCTTAGGAGGGAAAGGCTATGGCTACACCTTC. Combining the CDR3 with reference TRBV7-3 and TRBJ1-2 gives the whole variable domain GAGVSQTPSNKVTEKGKYVELRCDPISGHTALYWYRQSLGQGPEFLIYFQGTGAADDSGLPNDRFFAVRPEGSVSTLKIQRTERGDSAVYLCASSLGGKGYGYTFGSGTRLTVV.

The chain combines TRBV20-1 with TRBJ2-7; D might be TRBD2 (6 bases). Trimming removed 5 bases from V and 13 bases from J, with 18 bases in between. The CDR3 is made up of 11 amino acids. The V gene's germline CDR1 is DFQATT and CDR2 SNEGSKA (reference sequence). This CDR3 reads CSAPNGGSRYF. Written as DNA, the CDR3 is TGCAGTGCTCCCAATGGGGGGTCGCGTTACTTC.

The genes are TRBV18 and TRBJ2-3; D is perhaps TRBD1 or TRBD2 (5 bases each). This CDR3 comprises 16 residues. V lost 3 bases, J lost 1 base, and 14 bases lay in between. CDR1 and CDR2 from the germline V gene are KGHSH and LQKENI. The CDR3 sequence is CASSPQGSVGTDTQYF. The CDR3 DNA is TGTGCCAGCTCACCGCAGGGTAGCGTCGGCACAGATACGCAGTATTTT.

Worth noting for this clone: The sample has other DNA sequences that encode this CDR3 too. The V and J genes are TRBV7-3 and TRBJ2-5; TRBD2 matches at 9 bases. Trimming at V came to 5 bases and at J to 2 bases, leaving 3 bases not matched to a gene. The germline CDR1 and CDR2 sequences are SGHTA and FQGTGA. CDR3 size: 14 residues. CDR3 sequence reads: CASSAGGPQETQYF. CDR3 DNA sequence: TGTGCCAGCAGCGCGGGAGGGCCACAAGAGACCCAGTACTTC. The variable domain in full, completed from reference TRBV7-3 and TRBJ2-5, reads GAGVSQTPSNKVTEKGKYVELRCDPISGHTALYWYRQSLGQGPEFLIYFQGTGAADDSGLPNDRFFAVRPEGSVSTLKIQRTERGDSAVYLCASSAGGPQETQYFGPGTRLLVL.

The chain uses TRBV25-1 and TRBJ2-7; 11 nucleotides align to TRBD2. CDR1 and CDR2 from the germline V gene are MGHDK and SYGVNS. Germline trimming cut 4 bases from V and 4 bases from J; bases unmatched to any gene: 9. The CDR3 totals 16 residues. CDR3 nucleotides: TGTGCCAGCAGTGTCACGCGGGCTAGCGGGAGGTACGAGCAGTACTTC. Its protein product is CASSVTRASGRYEQYF.

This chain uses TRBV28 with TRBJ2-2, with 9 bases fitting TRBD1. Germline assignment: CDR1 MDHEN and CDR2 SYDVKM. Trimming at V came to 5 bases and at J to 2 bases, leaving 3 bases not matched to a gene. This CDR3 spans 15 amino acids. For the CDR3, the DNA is TGTGCCAGCAGTGGGACAGGGACTAACACCGGGGAGCTGTTTTTT. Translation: CASSGTGTNTGELFF.

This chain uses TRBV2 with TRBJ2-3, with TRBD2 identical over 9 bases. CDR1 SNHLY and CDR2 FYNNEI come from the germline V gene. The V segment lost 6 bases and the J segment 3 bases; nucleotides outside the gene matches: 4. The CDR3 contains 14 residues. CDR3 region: CASRREGLTDTQYF. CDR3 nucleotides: TGTGCCAGCAGGCGGGAGGGCCTGACAGATACGCAGTATTTT.

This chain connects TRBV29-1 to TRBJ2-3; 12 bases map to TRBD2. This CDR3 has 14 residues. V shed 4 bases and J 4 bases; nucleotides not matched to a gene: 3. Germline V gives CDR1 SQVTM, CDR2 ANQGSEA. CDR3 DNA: TGCAGCGTTGGACTAGCGGGAGTCTCAGATACGCAGTATTTT. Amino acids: CSVGLAGVSDTQYF.

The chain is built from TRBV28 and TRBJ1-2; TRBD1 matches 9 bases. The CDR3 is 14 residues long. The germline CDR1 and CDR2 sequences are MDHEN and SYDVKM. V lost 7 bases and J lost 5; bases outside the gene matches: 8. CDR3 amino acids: CASITQGAWYGYTF. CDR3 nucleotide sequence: TGTGCCAGCATTACACAGGGGGCATGGTATGGCTACACCTTC.

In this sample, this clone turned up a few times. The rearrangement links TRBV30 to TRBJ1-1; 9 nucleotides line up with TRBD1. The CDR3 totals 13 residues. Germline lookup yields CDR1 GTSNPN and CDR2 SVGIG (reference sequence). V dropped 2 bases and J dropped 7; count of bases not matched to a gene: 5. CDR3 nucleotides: TGTGCCTGGAGTCTAACAGGGGGCATTGAAGCTTTCTTT. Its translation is CAWSLTGGIEAFF.